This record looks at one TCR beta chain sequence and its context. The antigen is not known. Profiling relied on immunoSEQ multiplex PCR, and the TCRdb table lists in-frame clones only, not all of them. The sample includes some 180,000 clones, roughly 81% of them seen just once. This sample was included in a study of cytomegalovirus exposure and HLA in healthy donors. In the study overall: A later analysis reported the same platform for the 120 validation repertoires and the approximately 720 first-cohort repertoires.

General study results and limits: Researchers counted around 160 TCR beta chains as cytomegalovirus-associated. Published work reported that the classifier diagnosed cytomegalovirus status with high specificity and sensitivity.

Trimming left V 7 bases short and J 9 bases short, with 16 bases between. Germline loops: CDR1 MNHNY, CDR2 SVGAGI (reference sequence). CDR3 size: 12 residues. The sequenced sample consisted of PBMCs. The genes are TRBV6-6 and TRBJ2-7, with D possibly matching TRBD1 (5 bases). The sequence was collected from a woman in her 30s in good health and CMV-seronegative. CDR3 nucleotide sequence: TGTGCCAGCAATCACTACTCAGGGCGGCAGTACTTC. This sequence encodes CASNHYSGRQYF.